Below are 14 T cell receptor beta chains sequenced from a single sample in a study of CXCR3-negative and CXCR3-positive naive CD8 T cells. Study-level findings and limits: Comparison of naive cells showed more hydrophobic TRB CDR3s in CXCR3-positive than in CXCR3-negative naive cells.

These TCRs' antigens remain unknown. The TRB libraries of cDNA were built by UMI-labeled 5' RACE. After re-calling the 5' RACE reads, TCRdb lists one entry per CDR3 protein, DNA absent. This sample's table has some 150,000 distinct CDR3 sequences. Sequencing was done on a sample of naive CXCR3+ CD8+ T cells from blood. Subset: CD45RO-CCR7+CD27+CD95- naive CD8+ T cells expressing CXCR3 (TNR3+). The receptors originated from a human donor in good health. Some clones in this sample may be carry-over from other donors' samples.

This sequence joins TRBV30 and TRBJ1-1; checking the TCRdb D call of TRBD1 is not possible without DNA. CDR1 and CDR2 (germline): GTSNPN, SVGIG (reference sequence). The CDR3 spans 15 residues. CDR3 protein: CAYGQGVRMNTEAFF.

The chain is built from TRBV7-8 and TRBJ2-2; TCRdb calls TRBD1, which cannot be checked without DNA. The germline V gene encodes CDR1 SGHVS and CDR2 FQNEAQ. The CDR3 has 18 amino acids. The CDR3 sequence is CASSLWASGGANTGELFF.

The chain joins TRBV29-1 to TRBJ2-7; TCRdb's D call, TRBD1, is unchecked because there is no DNA. This CDR3 is built from 19 residues. In germline, CDR1 is SQVTM, CDR2 ANQGSEA. The CDR3: CSVESGTGYASGRSYEQYF.

V gene TRBV28 combines with J gene TRBJ2-5; lacking DNA, the TRBD1 call made by TCRdb goes unchecked. Germline V lookup: CDR1 MDHEN, CDR2 SYDVKM. The CDR3 contains 17 residues. CDR3 sequence reads: CASSFELPYRGRETQYF.

V gene TRBV7-9 combines with J gene TRBJ1-5; the D call from TCRdb, TRBD1, cannot be confirmed without DNA. There are 14 residues in the CDR3. Per germline, CDR1 SEHNR and CDR2 FQNEAQ (reference sequence). CDR3 sequence: CASSFPDSNQPQHF.

The chain carries TRBV12-3 or TRBV12-4 and TRBJ2-7; TCRdb's D call of TRBD1 is untestable without DNA. The CDR3 has 16 amino acids. The CDR3 sequence: CASSLVIGGRSYEQYF.

This sequence joins TRBV7-9 and TRBJ1-1. Germline V lookup: CDR1 SEHNR, CDR2 FQNEAQ (reference sequence). The CDR3 spans 12 residues. The CDR3 reads CASGTADTEAFF.

The chain couples TRBV7-9 to TRBJ2-2; TCRdb selects TRBD1, and the lack of DNA leaves this call unchecked. This CDR3 region has 15 residues. CDR1 SEHNR and CDR2 FQNEAQ come from the germline V gene (reference sequence). CDR3 loop: CASSLRTTNTGELFF.

This chain connects TRBV11-2 to TRBJ2-1; the D gene TCRdb calls, TRBD2, cannot be checked with no DNA. The CDR3 contains 15 residues. The germline V gene has CDR1 SGHAT and CDR2 FQNNGV. The CDR3: CASSFPSGANNEQFF.

The rearrangement links TRBV25-1 to TRBJ2-1; TCRdb designates TRBD1, a call that cannot be tested without DNA. CDR1 is MGHDK and CDR2 is SYGVNS in the germline V gene. CDR3 length: 14 residues. This CDR3 reads CASSDRGQVNEQFF.

The V gene is TRBV21-1, the J gene TRBJ2-4; as DNA is missing, the TRBD1 call by TCRdb cannot be tested. TRBV21-1 is a documented pseudogene. CDR3 length: 15 residues. CDR3 region: CASSTRTGEKNIQYF.

V usage is TRBV28 and J usage is TRBJ1-2; TCRdb's assignment of TRBD1 cannot be checked, as there is no DNA. This CDR3 spans 13 amino acids. From germline, CDR1 is MDHEN and CDR2 SYDVKM. CDR3 in amino acids: CASRDGTASGYTF.

The chain carries TRBV19 and TRBJ2-5; TCRdb's D call, TRBD2, is unchecked because there is no DNA. Germline V gives CDR1 LNHDA, CDR2 SQIVND (reference sequence). This CDR3 is 16 amino acids long. This CDR3 is CASSIGVLAGEETQYF.

The chain couples TRBV4-3 to TRBJ2-1; with no DNA, the TCRdb D assignment of TRBD2 cannot be verified. The CDR3 covers 16 residues. Germline-derived CDR1 and CDR2 are LGHNA and YSLEER. CDR3 sequence reads: CASSQGASGGANEQFF.